This T cell receptor beta chain was documented in a study of T cell repertoires in cytomegalovirus infection. This clonotype was counted many times. The antigen remains unidentified. Using its own MiXCR run on the reads, TCRdb lists one record per CDR3 protein. The table lists 650,000 to 900,000 distinct CDR3 sequences, 30% to 35% of them singletons, with about an eighth in the top ten. CDR1 SGHVS and CDR2 FNYEAQ come from the germline V gene. With V trimmed by 0 bases and J by 1 base, 3 bases remained unmatched. The CDR3 extends over 17 amino acids. This clonotype was sampled from a human donor in good health (CMV status not recorded). Some clones in this sample may be carry-over from other donors' samples. This sample comprised cultured CD8+ T cells from PBMCs, obtained from culture after CMV antigen stimulation. The genes are TRBV7-6 and TRBJ2-2; 9 bases agree with TRBD1. CDR3 loop: CASSLAQGQGNTGELFF. The DNA of the CDR3 is TGTGCCAGCAGCTTAGCGCAGGGACAGGGGAACACCGGGGAGCTGTTTTTT.